This TCR beta chain was sequenced in a study of blood T cell repertoires in COVID-19. About the research overall: PBMCs, B-cell-depleted T cells, or T cells were the source of the cDNA or gDNA that made up the material.

Sequencing was performed with immunoSEQ multiplex PCR; in TCRdb, only in-frame clones are kept and a portion is missing. The sample lists approximately 72,000 clones, approximately 85% seen once, with more than 20% in the top ten. Germline-derived CDR1 and CDR2 are LNHDA and SQIVND (reference sequence). V was pared by 4 bases and J by 5 bases, with 10 bases of the junction left unmatched. This CDR3 comprises 15 residues. The chain uses TRBV19 and TRBJ2-5, with 7 positions matching TRBD1. The sequenced sample consisted of peripheral blood. The sequence was obtained from a man in his forties or fifties with acute or convalescent COVID-19. Written as DNA, the CDR3 is TGTGCCAGTAGTAGGACAGGTCAAAGGGGGGAGACCCAGTACTTC. It codes for CASSRTGQRGETQYF.